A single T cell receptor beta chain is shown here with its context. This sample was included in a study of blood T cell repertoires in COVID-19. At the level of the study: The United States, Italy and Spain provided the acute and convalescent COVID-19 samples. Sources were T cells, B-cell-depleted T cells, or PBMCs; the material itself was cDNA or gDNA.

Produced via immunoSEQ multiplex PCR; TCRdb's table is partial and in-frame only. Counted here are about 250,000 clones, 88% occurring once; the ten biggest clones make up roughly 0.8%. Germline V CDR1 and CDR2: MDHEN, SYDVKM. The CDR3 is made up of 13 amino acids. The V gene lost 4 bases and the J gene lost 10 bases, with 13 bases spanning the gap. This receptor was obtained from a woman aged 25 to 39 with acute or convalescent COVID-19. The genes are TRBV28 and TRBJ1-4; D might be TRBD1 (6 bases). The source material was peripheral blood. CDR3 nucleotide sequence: TGTGCCAGCAGTTCCCAGGGGAGCCGAAAACTGTTTTTT. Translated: CASSSQGSRKLFF. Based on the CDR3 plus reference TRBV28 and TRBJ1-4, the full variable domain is DVKVTQSSRYLVKRTGEKVFLECVQDMDHENMFWYRQDPGLGLRLIYFSYDVKMKEKGDIPEGYSVSREKKERFSLILESASTNQTSMYLCASSSQGSRKLFFGSGTQLSVL.